The 23 T cell receptor beta chains below were found in one sample sequenced in a study of shared clonotypes between healthy human individuals. The repertoire was sequenced with immunoSEQ multiplex PCR; TCRdb's copy has only in-frame clones and lacks some. The data contain around 2.3 million clones, more than 90% of them singletons. The sequencing input was naive CD4+ T cells sorted from blood. Subset: CD45RA+ positively selected. All receptors derive from a man aged 18 to 29 in good health.

The chain employs TRBV18 and TRBJ2-7, with 7 bases fitting TRBD1. The germline gives CDR1 KGHSH, CDR2 LQKENI. The CDR3 loop spans 14 amino acids. V lost 3 bases to trimming and J lost 2 bases; unmatched junction nucleotides: 4. CDR3 loop: CASSPRQGTYEQYF. CDR3 sequence (DNA): TGTGCCAGCTCACCTCGACAGGGTACCTACGAGCAGTACTTC.

The chain has TRBV5-6 and TRBJ1-2; a weak D match, TRBD1 (6 bases). The germline V gene encodes CDR1 SGHDT and CDR2 YYEEEE. This CDR3 is built from 14 residues. V was shortened by 6 bases and J by 3 bases, with 15 bases between the two germline ends. DNA of the CDR3: TGTGCCAGCAAGGGACCCCCAGGGGACTATGGCTACACCTTC. Encoded protein: CASKGPPGDYGYTF.

This clone was counted once. The chain has TRBV10-3 and TRBJ2-7; 10 positions match TRBD1. The CDR3 runs to 14 residues. CDR1 is ENHRY, CDR2 SYGVKD, per germline. The ends lost 5 bases at V and 9 bases at J; junction bases unmatched: 10. This CDR3 reads CAISRTGGGMGQYF. CDR3 nucleotide sequence: TGTGCCATCAGTAGGACAGGGGGAGGAATGGGGCAGTACTTC.

J is TRBJ2-7 and V is TRBV6-5; D may be TRBD2 (6 bases). Germline V gene data show CDR1 as MNHEY and CDR2 as SVGAGI. The CDR3 loop spans 15 amino acids. V gave up 6 bases and J gave up 5 bases, with 20 bases separating them. CDR3: CASSRKKRAGDEQYF. CDR3 in DNA: TGTGCCAGCAGCCGAAAAAAGCGGGCCGGGGACGAGCAGTACTTC.

V gene TRBV6-6 combines with J gene TRBJ2-2, with a possible D match to TRBD1 (5 bases). The ends were cut back, 6 bases at V and 1 base at J, with 12 bases in the middle. Germline V lookup: CDR1 MNHNY, CDR2 SVGAGI (reference sequence). The CDR3 extends over 15 amino acids. In nucleotides, the CDR3 is TGTGCCAGCAGCATAAGAACAGGGAACACCGGGGAGCTGTTTTTT. As protein: CASSIRTGNTGELFF.

The chain links TRBV5-1 to TRBJ2-1; 9 bases fit TRBD1. Germline V gene sequence: CDR1 SGHRS, CDR2 YFSETQ. The trim removed 0 bases at V and 5 bases at J, leaving 6 bases unmatched. The CDR3 length is 16 residues. CDR3 amino acids: CASSLVGDRADNEQFF. For the CDR3, the DNA is TGCGCCAGCAGCTTGGTAGGGGACAGGGCGGACAATGAGCAGTTCTTC.

The chain employs TRBV5-3 and TRBJ1-4, with D possibly being TRBD1 (6 bases). TRBV5-3 is known as an ORF, though its function is uncertain. The length of the CDR3 is 16 residues. Between the trimmed V and J ends, which lost 1 base and 4 bases, there was a span of 14 bases. In DNA, the CDR3 is TGTGCCAGAAGCTTGAGGGGGATCCCAATTAATGAAAAACTGTTTTTT. As protein: CARSLRGIPINEKLFF.

This clone came up once. This chain connects TRBV10-3 to TRBJ2-5; 13 bases are a match to TRBD2. CDR3 length equals 15 residues. CDR1 is ENHRY, CDR2 SYGVKD, per germline. V dropped 11 bases and J dropped 5; count of bases not matched to a gene: 11. The CDR3, as DNA: TGTGCCTCGGGGACTAGCGGGGCCGGAGGGGAGACCCAGTACTTC. It specifies CASGTSGAGGETQYF.

Turning to this clone: Within the sample, other DNA sequences also encode this same CDR3. The CDR3 region is CASSQDRPDTQYF. In nucleotides, the CDR3 is TGCGCCAGCAGCCAAGATCGTCCAGATACGCAGTATTTT. V gene TRBV4-3 combines with J gene TRBJ2-3; D is undetermined. The CDR3 is 13 residues long. Per the germline V gene, CDR1 is LGHNA and CDR2 is YSLEER. V was shortened by 0 bases and J by 4 bases, with 5 bases between the two germline ends.

V gene TRBV6-1 combines with J gene TRBJ2-3; 10 nucleotides line up with TRBD2. Germline-derived CDR1 and CDR2 are MNHNS and SASEGT. V was pared by 1 base and J by 5 bases, with 3 bases of the junction left unmatched. The CDR3 runs to 15 residues. CDR3 nucleotide sequence: TGTGCCAGCAGTGAAGTGAGCGGGGGGGGAGATACGCAGTATTTT. It yields the protein CASSEVSGGGDTQYF.

This chain links TRBV7-3 with TRBJ1-6; 8 positions agree with TRBD1. CDR3 length: 14 amino acids. CDR1 and CDR2 (germline): SGHTA, FQGTGA. V dropped 4 bases and J dropped 10; count of bases not matched to a gene: 6. CDR3 loop: CASSSGQGGSPLHF. CDR3 DNA sequence: TGTGCCAGCAGCTCCGGACAGGGAGGATCACCCCTCCACTTT.

V usage is TRBV7-3 and J usage is TRBJ2-2, with 9 bases fitting TRBD1. CDR3 length: 17 amino acids. With V trimmed by 5 bases and J by 5 bases, 12 bases remained unmatched. CDR1 and CDR2 (germline): SGHTA, FQGTGA. The CDR3 bases are TGTGCCAGCAGCCCGTTACCGGGACAGGGAATAACCGGGGAGCTGTTTTTT. Protein: CASSPLPGQGITGELFF.

The rearrangement joins TRBV6-1 to TRBJ1-2, with 7 bases aligning to TRBD1. The CDR3 spans 15 residues. Germline V gene data show CDR1 as MNHNS and CDR2 as SASEGT. J lost 2 bases, V lost 11 bases, and 14 bases had no gene match. The CDR3 sequence is CAAAFGRGLNYGYTF. CDR3 sequence (DNA): TGTGCCGCCGCATTCGGTAGGGGGCTCAACTATGGCTACACCTTC.

This sequence joins TRBV6-1 and TRBJ1-5, with TRBD1 matching over 9 bases. V dropped 5 bases and J dropped 2; count of bases not matched to a gene: 4. This CDR3 has 15 residues. From germline, CDR1 is MNHNS and CDR2 SASEGT. CDR3 protein: CASSQDRGGNQPQHF. The CDR3 coding sequence is TGTGCCAGCAGTCAGGACAGGGGCGGCAATCAGCCCCAGCATTTT.

The V and J genes are TRBV7-2 and TRBJ1-1, with 8 nucleotides matching TRBD1. Germline CDR1 reads SGHTA; CDR2 reads FQGNSA. The junction had 9 bases not matched to a gene; V was cut back by 2 bases and J by 4 bases. This CDR3 is built from 16 residues. The CDR3 spells CASSLIGTGGVTEAFF. In DNA, the CDR3 is TGTGCCAGCAGCTTAATCGGTACAGGGGGTGTCACTGAAGCTTTCTTT.

The V call is TRBV7-2, the J call TRBJ2-7; 10 nucleotides align to TRBD1. Germline V gene sequence: CDR1 SGHTA, CDR2 FQGNSA. The CDR3 sequence is 14 residues long. The junction had 6 bases not matched to a gene; V was cut back by 4 bases and J by 6 bases. This chain's CDR3 is CASSSPGQGTEQYF. The CDR3, as DNA: TGTGCCAGCAGCTCGCCGGGACAGGGGACCGAGCAGTACTTC. Full variable domain (rest looked up from reference TRBV7-2 and TRBJ2-7): GAGVSQSPSNKVTEKGKDVELRCDPISGHTALYWYRQSLGQGLEFLIYFQGNSAPDKSGLPSDRFSAERTGGSVSTLTIQRTQQEDSAVYLCASSSPGQGTEQYFGPGTRLTVT.

The rearrangement links TRBV7-9 to TRBJ1-3, with TRBD1 as a possible D gene (6 bases). Trimming removed 5 bases at V and 3 bases at J, with 14 bases between. The germline V gene encodes CDR1 SEHNR and CDR2 FQNEAQ (reference sequence). This CDR3 is built from 15 residues. The CDR3 here is CASSPRQVSGNTIYF. As DNA, the CDR3 is TGTGCCAGCAGCCCCAGACAGGTAAGTGGAAACACCATATATTTT.

This sequence joins TRBV30 and TRBJ1-6; D not certain. CDR1 and CDR2 (germline): GTSNPN, SVGIG (reference sequence). The germline V and J ends were trimmed by 2 bases and 9 bases, with 11 bases remaining between them. The CDR3 is made up of 13 amino acids. CDR3 loop: CAWSTTLGSPLHF. CDR3 DNA: TGTGCCTGGAGTACTACCTTAGGTTCACCCCTCCACTTT. Combining the CDR3 with reference TRBV30 and TRBJ1-6 gives the whole variable domain SQTIHQWPATLVQPVGSPLSLECTVEGTSNPNLYWYRQAAGRGLQLLFYSVGIGQISSEVPQNLSASRPQDRQFILSSKKLLLSDSGFYLCAWSTTLGSPLHFGNGTRLTVT.

Note on this clone: This CDR3 is also generated by other DNA sequences in the sample. The J gene is TRBJ2-2, the V gene TRBV2; the D is unclear. This CDR3 is 12 amino acids long. Germline-derived CDR1 and CDR2 are SNHLY and FYNNEI. The V end was cut by 4 bases, the J end by 3 bases, with 3 bases between. CDR3 protein: CASSGDTGELFF. CDR3 nucleotide sequence: TGTGCCAGCAGTGGGGACACCGGGGAGCTGTTTTTT.

The V call is TRBV7-2, the J call TRBJ1-6; no clear D gene. The V gene lost 2 bases and the J gene lost 0 bases, with 5 bases spanning the gap. The CDR3 covers 15 residues. In germline, CDR1 is SGHTA, CDR2 FQGNSA. The chain's CDR3 is CASSLQLSYNSPLHF. The CDR3 DNA reads as TGTGCCAGCAGCTTACAACTCTCCTATAATTCACCCCTCCACTTT.

The V call is TRBV30, the J call TRBJ2-1, with D uncertain. The CDR3 is made up of 14 amino acids. Per germline, CDR1 GTSNPN and CDR2 SVGIG (reference sequence). V was shortened by 4 bases and J by 0 bases, with 10 bases between the two germline ends. CDR3 residues: CAWNRLSSYNEQFF. CDR3 DNA: TGTGCCTGGAACCGACTGAGCTCCTACAATGAGCAGTTCTTC.

V gene TRBV19 combines with J gene TRBJ1-1; no definite D call. The germline V and J ends were trimmed by 0 bases and 2 bases, with 10 bases remaining between them. The germline V gene encodes CDR1 LNHDA and CDR2 SQIVND (reference sequence). The CDR3 extends over 15 amino acids. For the CDR3, the DNA is TGTGCCAGTAGTATAGATCGGCTCGTAAACACTGAAGCTTTCTTT. Translation: CASSIDRLVNTEAFF.

This sequence joins TRBV28 and TRBJ1-3; D is unclear. CDR1 and CDR2 from the germline V gene are MDHEN and SYDVKM. There are 15 residues in the CDR3. The V end was cut by 6 bases, the J end by 0 bases, with 12 bases between. DNA for the CDR3: TGTGCCAGCAGAGGTCAGGAGGCCTCTGGAAACACCATATATTTT. This gives the protein CASRGQEASGNTIYF. The variable domain in full, completed from reference TRBV28 and TRBJ1-3, reads DVKVTQSSRYLVKRTGEKVFLECVQDMDHENMFWYRQDPGLGLRLIYFSYDVKMKEKGDIPEGYSVSREKKERFSLILESASTNQTSMYLCASRGQEASGNTIYFGEGSWLTVV.